These 26 T cell receptor beta chains originate from one sample sequenced in a study of T-cell memory formation after mild COVID-19. TCRdb re-derived calls from the 5' RACE reads in MiXCR, one entry per CDR3 protein. This repertoire shows some 330,000 distinct CDR3 sequences, over 20% found once; its top ten account for 12%. The source material was PBMCs or a T cell subset sorted from them (not recorded which). These receptor sequences come from an adult woman who had mild COVID-19 (a few samples of this study predate the infection). Cell type and time point are not known.

This clonotype was seen more than once but under ten times. The chain has TRBV12-3 or TRBV12-4 and TRBJ2-7; the match to TRBD1 covers 10 bases. The CDR3 length is 15 residues. Germline trimming cut 3 bases from V and 5 bases from J; bases unmatched to any gene: 7. CDR3 coding DNA: TGTGCCAGCAGTTTCACCGGGACAGGGGCCCACGAGCAGTACTTC. Amino acid sequence: CASSFTGTGAHEQYF.

This clonotype has only a few counts. This chain connects TRBV11-1 to TRBJ2-2, with 10 bases fitting TRBD1. The trim removed 6 bases at V and 5 bases at J, leaving 12 bases unmatched. The CDR3 contains 17 residues. Germline CDR1 SGHAT, CDR2 FQDESV (reference sequence). CDR3 DNA sequence: TGTGCCAGCAGTAGACAGGGGGCGTCGTGGGTGACCGGGGAGCTGTTTTTT. This encodes CASSRQGASWVTGELFF.

This rearrangement joins TRBV7-6 to TRBJ2-6, with 14 bases lining up with TRBD2. CDR1 and CDR2 from the germline V gene are SGHVS and FNYEAQ. This CDR3 is built from 17 residues. J gave up 2 bases and V 5 bases, and 2 bases lay outside the gene matches. CDR3 nucleotide sequence: TGTGCCAGCAGCCAGGGACTAGCGGGAGCTGGGGCCAACGTCCTGACTTTC. Its protein product is CASSQGLAGAGANVLTF.

The chain employs TRBV2 and TRBJ2-5; the D gene is possibly TRBD2 (5 bases). This CDR3 region has 14 residues. V dropped 5 bases and J dropped 3 bases, with 13 bases sitting between them. Per germline, CDR1 SNHLY and CDR2 FYNNEI. CDR3: CASSTEGKEETQYF. In nucleotides, the CDR3 is TGTGCCAGCAGTACTGAGGGTAAAGAAGAGACCCAGTACTTC.

The chain employs TRBV18 and TRBJ2-5, with 10 bases fitting TRBD1. Germline V gene data show CDR1 as KGHSH and CDR2 as LQKENI. V shed 5 bases and J 9 bases; nucleotides not matched to a gene: 18. The CDR3 is 17 residues long. The CDR3 DNA sequence: TGTGCCAGCTCATCCACGGGCCCACATGGGACAGGGGTGTCCCAGTACTTC. Its translation: CASSSTGPHGTGVSQYF. Based on the CDR3 plus reference TRBV18 and TRBJ2-5, the full variable domain is NAGVMQNPRHLVRRRGQEARLRCSPMKGHSHVYWYRQLPEEGLKFMVYLQKENIIDESGMPKERFSAEFPKEGPSILRIQQVVRGDSAAYFCASSSTGPHGTGVSQYFGPGTRLLVL.

Only a few counts were recorded for this clonotype. The chain employs TRBV12-3 or TRBV12-4 and TRBJ1-5; D uncertain. V lost 5 bases to trimming and J lost 3 bases, with 11 bases between them. The CDR3 contains 14 residues. The CDR3: CASSNSGLNQPQHF. The CDR3 nucleotides are TGTGCCAGCAGTAATTCAGGACTCAATCAGCCCCAGCATTTT.

The J gene is TRBJ1-3, the V gene TRBV7-8, with unresolved D. CDR1 is SGHVS, CDR2 FQNEAQ, per germline. Trimming stripped 2 bases from V and 3 bases from J, with 8 bases between. CDR3 length: 14 residues. Here the CDR3 reads CASSLREGGNTIYF. Here the CDR3 DNA reads TGTGCCAGCAGCTTACGGGAGGGTGGAAACACCATATATTTT.

This chain links TRBV11-1 with TRBJ1-2, with 9 bases identical to TRBD1. Per germline, CDR1 SGHAT and CDR2 FQDESV (reference sequence). The CDR3 is made up of 12 amino acids. The V gene end was trimmed by 6 bases and the J gene end by 8 bases; junction bases not matched to a gene: 4. The CDR3 protein is CASRQTGGGYTF. In DNA form, the CDR3 reads TGTGCCAGCAGACAGACAGGGGGAGGCTACACCTTC.

The chain carries TRBV4-3 and TRBJ2-7; TRBD1 is a possible D gene (6 bases). V lost 0 bases and J lost 0, with 15 bases in between. The CDR3 runs to 17 residues. Germline values: CDR1 LGHNA, CDR2 YSLEER. The CDR3 DNA is TGCGCCAGCAGCCAAGATTCCCCCGGACAGTTCTCCTACGAGCAGTACTTC. Translated, it gives CASSQDSPGQFSYEQYF.

The rearrangement links TRBV3-1 to TRBJ1-1; TRBD1 matches 11 bases. Germline values: CDR1 LGHDT, CDR2 YNNKEL (reference sequence). V gave up 4 bases and J gave up 5 bases; unmatched junction bases: 3. This CDR3 region has 14 residues. CDR3 DNA: TGTGCCAGCAGCCGGACAGGGGGCGGTACTGAAGCTTTCTTT. The encoded protein is CASSRTGGGTEAFF.

This clonotype showed up many times. The chain uses TRBV18 and TRBJ2-3; D call uncertain. There are 14 residues in the CDR3. In germline, CDR1 is KGHSH, CDR2 LQKENI. Trimming removed 3 bases from V and 6 bases from J, with 13 bases in between. CDR3 in amino acids: CASSPSSLGDTQYF. CDR3 nucleotide sequence: TGTGCCAGCTCACCGAGCTCTCTGGGTGATACGCAGTATTTT.

CDR3 nucleotide sequence: TGTGCCAGCAGCTTAGAGAGAGGTAGCGGGATGACCCAGTACTTC. Protein sequence: CASSLERGSGMTQYF. The rearrangement joins TRBV7-2 to TRBJ2-5, with 8 bases identical to TRBD2. The junction had 8 bases not matched to a gene; V was cut back by 1 base and J by 7 bases. Germline values: CDR1 SGHTA, CDR2 FQGNSA. This CDR3 comprises 15 residues. Full variable domain (missing parts from reference TRBV7-2 and TRBJ2-5): GAGVSQSPSNKVTEKGKDVELRCDPISGHTALYWYRQSLGQGLEFLIYFQGNSAPDKSGLPSDRFSAERTGGSVSTLTIQRTQQEDSAVYLCASSLERGSGMTQYFGPGTRLLVL.

This clonotype was recorded a few times. The CDR3 spells CSARRGSGNTIYF. The CDR3 bases are TGCAGTGCTAGGAGGGGGTCTGGAAACACCATATATTTT. The genes are TRBV20-1 and TRBJ1-3; tentative D call: TRBD1 (6 bases). V lost 3 bases and J lost 1, with 7 bases in between. The CDR3 spans 13 residues. Germline CDR1 reads DFQATT; CDR2 reads SNEGSKA (reference sequence).

The V and J genes are TRBV24-1 and TRBJ2-7, with no clear D. Germline-derived CDR1 and CDR2 are KGHDR and SFDVKD. Trimming shortened V by 5 bases and J by 1 base, and 14 bases separated the two germline ends. The CDR3 sequence is 15 residues long. Here the CDR3 DNA reads TGTGCCACCAGTGGTAGGACGTTCGGATCCTACGAGCAGTACTTC. Residues: CATSGRTFGSYEQYF.

The J gene is TRBJ2-7, the V gene TRBV2; 10 positions agree with TRBD1. The CDR3 runs to 15 residues. V dropped 7 bases and J dropped 2; count of bases not matched to a gene: 8. Germline-derived CDR1 and CDR2 are SNHLY and FYNNEI. The CDR3 nucleotides are TGTGCCAGCAAAATTGGACAGGGGGGGACCTACGAGCAGTACTTC. This translates into CASKIGQGGTYEQYF.

The sample holds a few counts of this clonotype. The rearrangement uses TRBV11-2 and TRBJ2-1; 13 bases line up with TRBD2. CDR1 is SGHAT and CDR2 is FQNNGV in the germline V gene. With V trimmed by 3 bases and J by 10 bases, 0 bases remained unmatched. The CDR3 spans 13 residues. The CDR3 loop is CASSLGLAGEQFF. Here the CDR3 DNA reads TGTGCCAGCAGCTTGGGACTAGCGGGAGAGCAGTTCTTC.

The J gene is TRBJ1-1, the V gene TRBV4-2, with D possibly TRBD1 on 6 matching bases. The V gene's germline CDR1 is LGHNA and CDR2 YNFKEQ. Trimming removed 3 bases from V and 1 base from J, with 9 bases in between. This CDR3 region has 14 residues. The CDR3 nucleotides read TGTGCCAGCAGCCAGACGACAGGGAACACTGAAGCTTTCTTT. Protein sequence: CASSQTTGNTEAFF.

J is TRBJ2-7 and V is TRBV2, with 12 bases identical to TRBD2. Germline loops: CDR1 SNHLY, CDR2 FYNNEI. The CDR3 extends over 15 amino acids. The V segment lost 0 bases and the J segment 4 bases; nucleotides outside the gene matches: 1. CDR3 region: CASSEATSGRYEQYF. The CDR3 DNA follows: TGTGCCAGCAGTGAAGCGACTAGCGGGAGATACGAGCAGTACTTC.

This clonotype appeared a few times. This sequence joins TRBV7-2 and TRBJ1-2; no clear D. V was cut by 1 base and J by 5 bases, with 11 bases left in between. CDR1 and CDR2 from the germline V gene are SGHTA and FQGNSA. This CDR3 region has 14 residues. For the CDR3, the DNA is TGTGCCAGCAGCTTAGGGGCAGCAGATTATGGCTACACCTTC. Encoded protein: CASSLGAADYGYTF.

Notes on this clonotype: This may arise from a read error, as a much more abundant clone is one base away. The V and J genes are TRBV5-1 and TRBJ2-7, with a weak D call TRBD1 (5 bases). Germline values: CDR1 SGHRS, CDR2 YFSETQ. Trimming removed 2 bases at V and 1 base at J, with 10 bases between. CDR3 length equals 14 residues. For the CDR3, the DNA is TGCGCCAGCAGCTTTGGTAGGGGTTCCTACGAGCAGTACTTC. This codes for CASSFGRGSYEQYF.

This clonotype has ten or more counts. The genes are TRBV12-3 or TRBV12-4 and TRBJ2-3, with 8 bases that match TRBD2. V gave up 9 bases and J gave up 1 base; unmatched junction bases: 15. The CDR3 sequence is 17 residues long. Here the CDR3 reads CASPPSGRSPGTDTQYF. The CDR3 DNA is TGTGCCAGTCCACCCAGCGGGAGAAGTCCTGGCACAGATACGCAGTATTTT.

The chain couples TRBV24-1 to TRBJ2-3; 10 bases map to TRBD1. V shed 4 bases, J shed 8 bases, and the junction held 8 bases outside the gene matches. Germline lookup yields CDR1 KGHDR and CDR2 SFDVKD. This CDR3 comprises 15 residues. CDR3 in amino acids: CATSDGGQGGATQYF. The CDR3 nucleotides read TGTGCCACCAGTGACGGAGGACAGGGGGGAGCTACGCAGTATTTT.

This clonotype was counted between two and nine times. The V call is TRBV5-1, the J call TRBJ2-3; 14 bases are a match to TRBD2. V dropped 0 bases and J dropped 7; count of bases not matched to a gene: 10. From germline, CDR1 is SGHRS and CDR2 YFSETQ. The CDR3 runs to 18 residues. In DNA, the CDR3 is TGCGCCAGCAGCTTGGCCCGGGGACTAGCGGGAGAAACGAATACGCAGTATTTT. This encodes CASSLARGLAGETNTQYF.

The chain combines TRBV11-2 with TRBJ1-1; no clear D. The germline CDR1 and CDR2 sequences are SGHAT and FQNNGV. V lost 1 base to trimming and J lost 6 bases, with 9 bases between them. The CDR3 loop spans 13 amino acids. The CDR3, as DNA: TGTGCCAGCAGCTTAGGTGGCGTCTCTGAAGCTTTCTTT. Protein product: CASSLGGVSEAFF.

The gene calls are TRBV12-3 or TRBV12-4 and TRBJ1-1; possible D gene TRBD1, 5 bases. The CDR3 is 16 residues long. V lost 7 bases and J 0 bases, leaving 18 bases between the germline ends. The CDR3, as DNA: TGTGCCAGCAAGCGCGGTGTCTGGGGGATGAACACTGAAGCTTTCTTT. It encodes CASKRGVWGMNTEAFF.

This clonotype showed up just a few times. CDR3 region: CASSSFGGDGMKGAFF. CDR3 DNA sequence: TGTGCCAGCAGTTCATTTGGGGGTGACGGTATGAAGGGAGCTTTCTTT. The chain couples TRBV6-6 to TRBJ1-1; TRBD1 might be the D (5 bases). CDR1 and CDR2 (germline): MNHNY, SVGAGI (reference sequence). This CDR3 is built from 16 residues. Between the trimmed V and J ends, which lost 4 bases and 10 bases, there was a span of 25 bases.